This T cell receptor beta chain is from a study of cytomegalovirus exposure and HLA in healthy donors. The study, taken as a whole, reports: Associated with HLA alleles at 0.05 false discovery rate in a later analysis were some 18,000 TCR beta sequences. For most TCR beta V segments, an earlier analysis put the productive rate at about 87% or about 30% of the time.

Germline-derived CDR1 and CDR2 are SEHNR and FQNEAQ (reference sequence). The CDR3 runs 14 residues. V gave up 2 bases and J gave up 8 bases; unmatched junction bases: 3. Concerning this clone: What it recognizes is unknown.

Donors counted as nominally healthy when sampled, yet unrecorded immune exposures were likely. The PCR employed 60 Vbeta primers together with 13 Jbeta primers. This table comes from immunoSEQ multiplex PCR, and its TCRdb copy is limited to in-frame clones, with some not included. Found here are about 65,000 clones, around 80% of them singletons; the top ten hold around 4.2%. The chain is built from TRBV7-9 and TRBJ1-6; the match to TRBD1 covers 7 bases. The source of this sequence is a young woman in good health and CMV-seronegative. Specimen: PBMCs. CDR3 region: CASSLSQGDSPLHF. The CDR3 nucleotides read TGTGCCAGCAGCTTATCGCAGGGGGATTCACCCCTCCACTTT.